One sample yielded the 28 T cell receptor beta chains listed below, sequenced in a study of T cell responses to AZD1222 COVID-19 vaccine (dated by TCRdb to 2020 to 2022). The time point label, as the study defines it: baseline before first vaccination. Libraries were prepared through the immunoSEQ multiplex PCR assay. The table was pulled from immuneACCESS by TCRdb, which kept in-frame rearrangements only. Such tables lose some clones; where checked, under half of the loss comes from unresolved V genes, and the rest has no known cause. This sample has 120,000 or so clones in its table, and approximately 85% of those were observed once. Around 6.2% of the sample is held by the ten biggest clonotypes. The sequencing here drew on peripheral blood, taken on day 0 of AZD1222 vaccination. These receptors were collected from an adult in good health.

V usage is TRBV6-4 and J usage is TRBJ1-6, with 12 bases matching TRBD1. Germline assignment: CDR1 MRHNA and CDR2 SNTAGT. After removal of 4 bases from V and 10 bases from J, the junction contained 5 bases not matched to a gene. The CDR3 covers 15 residues. CDR3 bases: TGTGCCAGCAGTGTCTCGGGACAGGGGGCCTCACCCCTCCACTTT. Translating gives CASSVSGQGASPLHF.

This sequence joins TRBV9 and TRBJ2-3; D perhaps matches TRBD1 (5 bases). This CDR3 is 13 amino acids long. The V gene lost 2 bases and the J gene lost 4 bases, with 8 bases spanning the gap. CDR1 is SGDLS, CDR2 YYNGEE, per germline. The CDR3 DNA is TGTGCCAGCAGCGTCCAGGGTCCAGATACGCAGTATTTT. Translation gives CASSVQGPDTQYF.

CDR3 region: CASSSQGFTDTQYF. CDR3 DNA: TGTGCCAGCTCATCACAGGGTTTTACAGATACGCAGTATTTT. The chain links TRBV18 to TRBJ2-3; D is possibly TRBD1 (6 bases). The CDR3 has 14 amino acids. Germline-derived CDR1 and CDR2 are KGHSH and LQKENI. Between the trimmed V and J ends, which lost 5 bases and 3 bases, there was a span of 12 bases.

This sequence joins TRBV4-1 and TRBJ2-7; D not resolved. The ends were cut back, 1 base at V and 3 bases at J, with 13 bases in the middle. The CDR3 consists of 15 residues. Per the germline V gene, CDR1 is MGHRA and CDR2 is YSYEKL. The CDR3 nucleotides read TGCGCCAGCAGCCAAGTGGGCCCAGCGTACTACGAGCAGTACTTC. It specifies CASSQVGPAYYEQYF.

The chain has TRBV7-2 and TRBJ1-2; D is uncertain. Germline CDR1 is SGHTA and CDR2 is FQGNSA. CDR3 length equals 14 residues. Trimming pared 3 bases from V and 1 base from J, leaving 9 bases between. The CDR3 is CASSLAKDNYGYTF. The CDR3 DNA is TGTGCCAGCAGCTTGGCCAAGGATAACTATGGCTACACCTTC.

This rearrangement joins TRBV5-4 to TRBJ1-1; D perhaps matches TRBD1 (5 bases). From germline, CDR1 is SGHNT and CDR2 YYREEE (reference sequence). V lost 4 bases, J lost 1 base, and 17 bases lay in between. CDR3 length: 16 residues. As DNA, the CDR3 is TGTGCCAGCAGCCGGGGTGGCCCGGGGGGGAACACTGAAGCTTTCTTT. It codes for CASSRGGPGGNTEAFF.

Worth noting for this clone: One end of the junction does not line up with germline, which may come from a read error. The chain links TRBV12-3 or TRBV12-4 to TRBJ2-4; D gene ambiguous. The CDR3 has 11 residues. The CDR3 bases are TGCGATGACACCACCTGGGACATTCAGTACTTC. It translates to CDDTTWDIQYF.

CDR3: CASSFGTGIEKLFF. The CDR3 nucleotides read TGTGCCAGCAGCTTCGGGACAGGGATCGAAAAACTGTTTTTT. The V and J genes are TRBV7-8 and TRBJ1-4; the match to TRBD1 covers 9 bases. The CDR3 has 14 amino acids. Germline lookup yields CDR1 SGHVS and CDR2 FQNEAQ. The V and J ends lost 3 bases and 8 bases, in that order; junction bases with no gene match: 4.

The chain recombines TRBV2 with TRBJ2-6, with TRBD1 matching 10 bases. This CDR3 has 15 residues. Trimming took 8 bases from V and 2 from J; bases not matched to a gene: 3. In germline, CDR1 is SNHLY, CDR2 FYNNEI. CDR3 in DNA: TGTGCCAGCGGGACAGGGGTTGCTGGGGCCAACGTCCTGACTTTC. Translation: CASGTGVAGANVLTF.

This chain joins TRBV14 and TRBJ2-7; 10 bases map to TRBD1. Trimming at V came to 0 bases and at J to 3 bases, leaving 8 bases not matched to a gene. CDR1 is SGHDN, CDR2 FVKESK, per germline. The CDR3 length is 17 residues. CDR3 nucleotides: TGTGCCAGCAGCCAAGATCCGGGACAGGGGTTACGCTACGAGCAGTACTTC. Protein sequence: CASSQDPGQGLRYEQYF.

The V call is TRBV2, the J call TRBJ2-1; the match to TRBD2 covers 12 bases. Looked up from germline, CDR1 is SNHLY and CDR2 is FYNNEI. Losses at the gene ends were 2 bases for V and 6 bases for J; bases not matched to a gene: 5. This CDR3 comprises 16 residues. The DNA of the CDR3 is TGTGCCAGCAGTGAAAGGGGACTAGCGGGTCTCAATGAGCAGTTCTTC. It is translated as CASSERGLAGLNEQFF.

The chain recombines TRBV10-3 with TRBJ2-7; 8 bases are shared with TRBD1. V trimming: 3 bases; J trimming: 3 bases; junction bases outside the gene matches: 7. CDR1 is ENHRY and CDR2 is SYGVKD in the germline V gene. This CDR3 is 15 amino acids long. The CDR3 here is CAISELQGVGYEQYF. CDR3 bases: TGTGCCATCAGTGAATTACAGGGGGTCGGCTACGAGCAGTACTTC.

In its sample, this clone was seen a few times. Written as DNA, the CDR3 is TGTGCCAGCAGTAGAACGGGCTCCTACGAGCAGTACTTC. It encodes CASSRTGSYEQYF. This chain joins TRBV6-5 and TRBJ2-7; unclear D gene. The V gene lost 5 bases and the J gene lost 0 bases, with 8 bases spanning the gap. The CDR3 is 13 residues long. Germline CDR1 reads MNHEY; CDR2 reads SVGAGI.

V is TRBV10-1 and J is TRBJ1-6; 8 nucleotides align to TRBD1. Germline V CDR1 and CDR2: WNHNN, SYGVQD (reference sequence). After removal of 3 bases from V and 10 bases from J, the junction contained 17 bases not matched to a gene. This CDR3 has 18 residues. The CDR3 sequence is CASSDLGDRTVRRSPLHF. The CDR3, as DNA: TGCGCCAGCAGTGACCTCGGGGACAGGACGGTTCGGAGGTCACCCCTCCACTTT.

The V gene is TRBV15, the J gene TRBJ1-1; D possibly corresponds to TRBD1 (5 bases). With 5 bases removed from V and 11 bases from J, the gap between germline ends came to 15 bases. Per the germline V gene, CDR1 is LNHNV and CDR2 is YYDKDF (reference sequence). The CDR3 is 12 residues long. The CDR3 DNA reads TGTGCCACCAGCTCCCGGTGGGGGTGGGCTTTCTTT. This sequence encodes CATSSRWGWAFF. The whole variable domain, remainder taken from reference TRBV15 and TRBJ1-1, is DAMVIQNPRYQVTQFGKPVTLSCSQTLNHNVMYWYQQKSSQAPKLLFHYYDKDFNNEADTPDNFQSRRPNTSFCFLDIRSPGLGDTAMYLCATSSRWGWAFFGQGTRLTVV.

V gene TRBV7-8 combines with J gene TRBJ2-1; 12 bases match TRBD2. The CDR3 spans 16 residues. Germline V gene lookup returns CDR1 SGHVS and CDR2 FQNEAQ. Trimming removed 5 bases from V and 9 bases from J; junction bases left unmatched: 11. Written as DNA, the CDR3 is TGTGCCAGCAGCCCCGGTCTAGCGGGGGGGCTTTTTGAGCAGTTCTTC. Its translation: CASSPGLAGGLFEQFF.

The chain links TRBV7-8 to TRBJ1-5; no clear D. The V and J ends lost 5 bases and 0 bases respectively, with 14 bases between them. CDR3 length: 16 amino acids. Germline V lookup: CDR1 SGHVS, CDR2 FQNEAQ. DNA for the CDR3: TGTGCCAGCAGCCCCACCGTATATGATAGCAATCAGCCCCAGCATTTT. This sequence encodes CASSPTVYDSNQPQHF. Combining the CDR3 with reference TRBV7-8 and TRBJ1-5 gives the whole variable domain GAGVSQSPRYKVAKRGQDVALRCDPISGHVSLFWYQQALGQGPEFLTYFQNEAQLDKSGLPSDRFFAERPEGSVSTLKIQRTQQEDSAVYLCASSPTVYDSNQPQHFGDGTRLSIL.

This chain links TRBV5-1 with TRBJ2-1; 7 positions agree with TRBD1. Germline CDR1 SGHRS, CDR2 YFSETQ. The CDR3 sequence is 16 residues long. V shed 0 bases and J 3 bases; nucleotides not matched to a gene: 6. The CDR3 is CASSLEDRSNYNEQFF. The DNA of the CDR3 is TGCGCCAGCAGCTTGGAGGACAGGAGCAACTACAATGAGCAGTTCTTC. The whole variable domain, remainder taken from reference TRBV5-1 and TRBJ2-1, is KAGVTQTPRYLIKTRGQQVTLSCSPISGHRSVSWYQQTPGQGLQFLFEYFSETQRNKGNFPGRFSGRQFSNSRSEMNVSTLELGDSALYLCASSLEDRSNYNEQFFGPGTRLTVL.

CDR3 protein: CASSENQVNQPQHF. The DNA of the CDR3 is TGTGCCAGCAGTGAAAATCAGGTCAATCAGCCCCAGCATTTT. V gene TRBV6-1 combines with J gene TRBJ1-5; D gene uncertain. Germline V gene lookup returns CDR1 MNHNS and CDR2 SASEGT. Trimming took off 2 bases at V and 3 bases at J, with 8 bases between the two ends. The CDR3 runs to 14 residues.

The J gene is TRBJ1-2, the V gene TRBV6-5, with TRBD1 matching over 12 bases. J gave up 8 bases and V 11 bases, and 15 bases lay outside the gene matches. This CDR3 has 15 residues. In germline, CDR1 is MNHEY, CDR2 SVGAGI. In nucleotides, the CDR3 is TGTGCCTCAAGAAGGGGGACAGGGGGCGTTTCGGGCTACACCTTC. Amino acid sequence: CASRRGTGGVSGYTF.

The chain employs TRBV28 and TRBJ2-5, with D possibly TRBD2 on 5 matching bases. Germline lookup yields CDR1 MDHEN and CDR2 SYDVKM. V was trimmed by 6 bases and J by 5 bases, leaving 22 bases between them. CDR3 length: 16 amino acids. CDR3 DNA sequence: TGTGCCAGCAGCCCCGCTATTCGTGGGAGCATGGAGACCCAGTACTTC. Translated: CASSPAIRGSMETQYF.

This chain links TRBV12-2 with TRBJ2-7; the D segment call TRBD2 is taken from the table without a DNA check. TRBV12-2 corresponds to a pseudogene. This CDR3 is 18 amino acids long. CDR3 nucleotide sequence: TGTGCAAGTCGCCCCGAACTTAGCGACCGGGCACGGGTCAGCGAGCAGTACTTC. Protein sequence: CASRPELSDRARVSEQYF.

At least ten counts were recorded for this clone. This sequence joins TRBV6-4 and TRBJ2-2; D not resolved. V lost 5 bases to trimming and J lost 6 bases, with 13 bases between them. This CDR3 has 14 amino acids. Germline V gene lookup returns CDR1 MRHNA and CDR2 SNTAGT. This chain's CDR3 is CASSPDSGPGELFF. CDR3 nucleotide sequence: TGTGCCAGCAGTCCGGATAGTGGTCCCGGGGAGCTGTTTTTT.

The chain employs TRBV19 and TRBJ1-1; no firm D call. Germline V gene sequence: CDR1 LNHDA, CDR2 SQIVND (reference sequence). The CDR3 runs to 12 residues. V shed 9 bases and J shed 4 bases, with 12 bases lying between them. CDR3 sequence reads: CASPREGTEAFF. The CDR3 DNA follows: TGTGCCAGCCCCCGGGAGGGCACTGAAGCTTTCTTT.

In this sample, this clone turned up a few times. V and J are TRBV5-6 and TRBJ1-1; 8 bases fit TRBD1. CDR1 is SGHDT and CDR2 is YYEEEE in the germline V gene. The CDR3 totals 16 residues. J lost 0 bases, V lost 4 bases, and 8 bases had no gene match. CDR3 in amino acids: CASSATGEGVNTEAFF. The CDR3 DNA is TGTGCCAGCAGCGCGACAGGGGAAGGGGTGAACACTGAAGCTTTCTTT.

The V call is TRBV7-2, the J call TRBJ1-1; D is ambiguous. Germline values: CDR1 SGHTA, CDR2 FQGNSA. This CDR3 is 14 amino acids long. Trimming removed 5 bases from V and 4 bases from J, with 14 bases in between. CDR3: CASSPLILGTEAFF. The CDR3 nucleotides are TGTGCCAGCAGCCCACTGATCCTGGGCACTGAAGCTTTCTTT.

V usage is TRBV28 and J usage is TRBJ1-5; no reliable D call. There are 15 residues in the CDR3. Per the germline V gene, CDR1 is MDHEN and CDR2 is SYDVKM. V was clipped by 6 bases and J by 7 bases, with 19 bases between them. CDR3 bases: TGTGCCAGCAGCCCCGGAGGAGGGATGAACCAGCCCCAGCATTTT. Amino acids: CASSPGGGMNQPQHF.

This clone appeared once. The chain is built from TRBV3-1 (or the pseudogene TRBV3-2) and TRBJ1-3; 8 nucleotides agree with TRBD1. The germline V gene encodes CDR1 LGHDT and CDR2 YNNKEL (reference sequence). The CDR3 runs to 18 residues. V trimming: 4 bases; J trimming: 3 bases; junction bases outside the gene matches: 14. CDR3 nucleotides: TGTGCCAGCAGCCCCTTTTCGGGGACAGGCAGCCTTGGAAACACCATATATTTT. It codes for CASSPFSGTGSLGNTIYF.